The 4 T cell receptor beta chains presented below share a single source sample, sequenced in a study of blood T cell repertoires in COVID-19. Clones were read by immunoSEQ multiplex PCR, and TCRdb kept only the in-frame ones, dropping some. Of tens of thousands of clones in the sample, around 83% are singletons; the top ten hold under 25%. Sample: peripheral blood. These receptors all come from a man under 40 with COVID-19, enrolled during active disease.

The chain uses TRBV20-1 and TRBJ2-5; D is unresolved. Germline values: CDR1 DFQATT, CDR2 SNEGSKA (reference sequence). V lost 7 bases, J lost 0 bases, and 6 bases lay in between. CDR3 length: 11 residues. This CDR3 reads CSGAHQETQYF. The CDR3 bases are TGCAGTGGGGCCCACCAAGAGACCCAGTACTTC.

The chain has TRBV5-5 and TRBJ2-3; no definite D call. V lost 0 bases to trimming and J lost 0 bases, with 5 bases between them. The CDR3 spans 14 residues. The V gene's germline CDR1 is SGHKS and CDR2 YYEKEE (reference sequence). In DNA form, the CDR3 reads TGTGCCAGCAGCTTGGTCGGTAGCACAGATACGCAGTATTTT. Its protein product is CASSLVGSTDTQYF.

The CDR3 here is CASSFAGGPGDTQYF. CDR3 bases: TGTGCCAGCAGTTTCGCGGGGGGGCCGGGAGATACGCAGTATTTT. This rearrangement joins TRBV27 to TRBJ2-3; 9 nucleotides line up with TRBD2. CDR1 and CDR2 from the germline V gene are MNHEY and SMNVEV (reference sequence). This CDR3 has 15 residues. Trimming at V came to 3 bases and at J to 5 bases, leaving 6 bases not matched to a gene.

This chain joins TRBV5-1 and TRBJ2-1; D is undetermined. CDR1 is SGHRS and CDR2 is YFSETQ in the germline V gene. The V and J ends lost 0 bases and 6 bases respectively, with 7 bases between them. This CDR3 spans 13 amino acids. The CDR3 protein is CASSLELFNEQFF. The CDR3 DNA is TGCGCCAGCAGCTTGGAGCTTTTCAATGAGCAGTTCTTC.